Listed below are T cell receptor beta chains from one sample, sequenced in a study of sequential checkpoint blockade in melanoma. The protocol was immunoSEQ multiplex PCR, while the TCRdb copy is restricted to in-frame clones and leaves out a portion. The sample carries about 20,000 clones, around 67% recorded once. The material sequenced was CD8+ T cells sorted from blood (inferred from file names), taken from a patient given nivolumab and ipilimumab in sequence. These receptors were obtained from a human donor with melanoma. Both conserved end residues are part of each CDR3. A D gene is named only where the DNA matches it firmly. Size is omitted from some rows. Given values are once, few, many or a class for expanded clones.

j_call d_call v_call clone_size cdr3_nt cdr3_aa
TRBJ1-2 TRBD1 TRBV6-4 many TGTGCCAGCTCCGGGACAGGGGGATATGGCTACACCTTC CASSGTGGYGYTF
TRBJ2-1 . TRBV7-2 . TGTGCCAGCAGCTTTTACACCAATGAGCAGTTCTTC CASSFYTNEQFF
TRBJ2-3 TRBD2 TRBV18 . TGTGCCAGCTCACTCGCCCTTAGCGGGGCTAGCACAGATACGCAGTATTTT CASSLALSGASTDTQYF
TRBJ2-7 . TRBV9 . TGTGCCAGCAGCGAGACAGGGACTGGGGAGCAGTACTTC CASSETGTGEQYF
TRBJ1-1 TRBD1 TRBV4-1 . TGCGCCAGCAGTCAGTTAGGGACAGGGAACACTGAAGCTTTCTTT CASSQLGTGNTEAFF
TRBJ1-5 . TRBV7-9 few TGTGCCAGCAGCTTCCGCGATGGGAGCCAGCCCCAGCATTTT CASSFRDGSQPQHF
TRBJ2-7 TRBD2 TRBV7-2 few TGTGCCAGCAGCCCCACCAGCGGGGGCTACGAGCAGTACTTC CASSPTSGGYEQYF
TRBJ1-5 . TRBV4-1 . TGCGCCAGCAGCCAAGATCGCCCGGGGGATCAGCCCCAGCATTTT CASSQDRPGDQPQHF
TRBJ2-7 . TRBV7-6 . TGTGCCAGCAGCTTCGGTCGGGGAGCCTACGAGCAGTACTTC CASSFGRGAYEQYF
TRBJ1-2 TRBD1 TRBV13 . TGTGCCAGCAGTTCAGGGGGCAGCGGTGGCTACACCTTC CASSSGGSGGYTF
TRBJ1-1 . TRBV7-2 . TGTGCCAGCGGCGTAGCCGGGGTGGGAATGAACACTGAAGCTTTCTTT CASGVAGVGMNTEAFF
TRBJ1-1 . TRBV30 . TGTGCCTGGAGTGTACAGAGTGCAGTCACTGAAGCTTTCTTT CAWSVQSAVTEAFF
TRBJ2-1 TRBD1 TRBV27 . TGTGCCAGCAGCCTCAGACAGGGGGCCACCTACAATGAGCAGTTCTTC CASSLRQGATYNEQFF
TRBJ1-1 TRBD1 TRBV4-1 . TGCGCCAGCAGCCACCGGGACAGGGGGTTGAACACTGAAGCTTTCTTT CASSHRDRGLNTEAFF